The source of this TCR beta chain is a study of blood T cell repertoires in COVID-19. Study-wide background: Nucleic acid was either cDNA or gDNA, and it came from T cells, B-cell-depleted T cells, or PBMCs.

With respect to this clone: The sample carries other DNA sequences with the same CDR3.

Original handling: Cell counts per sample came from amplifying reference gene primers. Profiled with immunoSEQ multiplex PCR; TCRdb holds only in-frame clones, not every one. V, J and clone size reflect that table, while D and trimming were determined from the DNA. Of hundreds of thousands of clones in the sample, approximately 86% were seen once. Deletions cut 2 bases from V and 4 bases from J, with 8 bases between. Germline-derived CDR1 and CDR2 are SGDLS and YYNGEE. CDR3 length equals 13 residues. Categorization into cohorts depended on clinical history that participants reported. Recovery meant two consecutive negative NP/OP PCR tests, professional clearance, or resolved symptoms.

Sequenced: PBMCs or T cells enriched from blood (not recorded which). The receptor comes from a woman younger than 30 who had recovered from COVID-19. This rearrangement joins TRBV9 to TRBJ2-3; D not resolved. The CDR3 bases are TGTGCCAGCAGCGTCTCTCCCGCAGATACGCAGTATTTT. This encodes CASSVSPADTQYF.